Listed below are T cell receptor beta chains from one sample, sequenced in a study of blood T cells in healthy people across ages. TCRdb redid the calling of the 5' RACE reads with MiXCR, one entry per CDR3 protein. The sample holds about 620,000 distinct CDR3 sequences, approximately 21% seen once. What was sequenced was blood. These receptors all come from a man between 65 and 80 years old in good health. CDR3s include the opening cysteine and the closing phenylalanine or tryptophan. D genes are given only for firm matches. Not every row has a clone size; where given, it reads once, few, many or a size class.

V gene	D gene	J gene	clone size	CDR3 protein	CDR3 DNA
TRBV19	TRBD1	TRBJ2-5	.	CASSSQDRQETQYF	TGCGCCAGTAGCAGCCAGGACAGGCAAGAGACCCAGTACTTC
TRBV5-1	TRBD1	TRBJ1-2	many	CASGNRDSPYYGYTF	TGCGCCAGCGGCAACCGGGACAGTCCTTATTATGGCTACACCTTC
TRBV7-2	TRBD2	TRBJ2-3	.	CASSLSGSPPDTQYF	TGTGCCAGCAGCTTAAGCGGGAGTCCGCCAGATACGCAGTATTTT
TRBV20-1	.	TRBJ2-4	few	CSARVQAKNIQYF	TGCAGTGCTAGAGTTCAAGCCAAAAACATTCAGTACTTC
TRBV12-3/TRBV12-4	TRBD2	TRBJ2-1	.	CATLTGRSYNEQFF	TGTGCCACCTTAACCGGGAGGTCCTACAATGAGCAGTTCTTC
TRBV20-1	.	TRBJ2-3	few	CSAISTGRALTDTQYF	TGCAGTGCTATAAGCACGGGGAGAGCCCTGACAGATACGCAGTATTTT
TRBV7-2	.	TRBJ1-1	.	CASSPGPGTEAFF	TGTGCCAGCAGCCCCGGCCCCGGAACTGAAGCTTTCTTT
TRBV12-3/TRBV12-4	TRBD1	TRBJ2-5	few	CASSPGTGHTETQYF	TGTGCCAGCAGCCCCGGGACAGGGCATACAGAGACCCAGTACTTC
TRBV6-2/TRBV6-3	.	TRBJ2-1	once	CASKRDSTYNEQFF	TGTGCCAGCAAGAGGGATTCAACCTACAATGAGCAGTTCTTC
TRBV29-1	TRBD1	TRBJ2-5	few	CSGLQGAETQYF	TGCAGCGGCCTACAGGGGGCAGAGACCCAGTACTTC
TRBV18	.	TRBJ1-3	.	CASSLQRGSGNIIYF	TGTGCCAGCTCCCTTCAGCGGGGCTCTGGAAACATCATATATTTT
TRBV29-1	TRBD2	TRBJ2-5	few	CSVRGLAGRYQETQYF	TGCAGCGTGAGGGGACTAGCGGGACGATACCAAGAGACCCAGTACTTC
TRBV3-1	TRBD2	TRBJ2-1	few	CASSRISGSDEQFF	TGTGCCAGCAGCCGAATTAGCGGGAGTGATGAGCAGTTCTTC
TRBV6-8	.	TRBJ1-1	many	CASSFSFEAFF	TGTGCCAGCAGTTTTAGTTTTGAAGCTTTCTTT
TRBV7-3	.	TRBJ2-1	few	CAGSSPAYTITPSGNEQFF	TGTGCCGGCAGCTCCCCAGCTTATACCATTACTCCCAGCGGGAATGAGCAGTTCTTC
TRBV20-1	.	TRBJ1-2	.	CSASAGTALSIHGYTF	TGCAGTGCTAGTGCCGGGACGGCTCTTTCTATTCATGGCTACACCTTC
TRBV5-1	.	TRBJ1-1	few	CASSLPGLIRGTEAFF	TGCGCCAGCAGCTTGCCGGGACTGATAAGGGGGACTGAAGCTTTCTTT
TRBV5-5	.	TRBJ1-1	.	CASSIQARNTEAFF	TGTGCCAGCAGCATACAGGCAAGGAACACTGAAGCTTTCTTT
TRBV4-3	TRBD2	TRBJ2-1	.	CASSQGEGSSYNEQFF	TGCGCCAGCAGCCAAGGGGAGGGGAGCTCCTACAATGAGCAGTTCTTC
TRBV7-2	TRBD2	TRBJ2-5	few	CASSLDGRSQETQYF	TGTGCCAGCAGCCTAGACGGGAGGTCACAAGAGACCCAGTACTTC
TRBV5-1	TRBD1	TRBJ1-1	.	CASSLPTGEGTEAFF	TGCGCCAGCAGCTTGCCCACAGGGGAAGGGACTGAAGCTTTCTTT
TRBV24-1	TRBD1	TRBJ2-2	few	CATSEGDSLELFF	TGTGCCACCAGTGAGGGGGACAGTCTCGAGCTGTTTTTT
TRBV5-1	TRBD1	TRBJ2-7	.	CASSSGQGRPSDEQYF	TGCGCCAGCAGCTCAGGACAGGGGAGGCCTTCGGACGAGCAGTACTTC
TRBV6-5	TRBD1	TRBJ2-7	.	CASRYDRGPSYEQYF	TGTGCCAGCAGATACGACAGGGGCCCCTCCTACGAGCAGTACTTC
TRBV20-1	.	TRBJ2-1	.	CSARGGDNYNEQFF	TGCAGTGCTAGGGGGGGGGACAACTACAATGAGCAGTTCTTC
TRBV28	.	TRBJ1-2	.	CASSLSLDRYGYTF	TGTGCCAGCAGTCTCAGCCTCGATCGCTATGGCTACACCTTC
TRBV29-1	.	TRBJ1-4	.	CSVRSGAPNEKLFF	TGCAGCGTTCGTTCGGGGGCGCCTAATGAAAAACTGTTTTTT
TRBV30	TRBD2	TRBJ2-5	few	CAWSVRTSEDQETQYF	TGTGCCTGGAGTGTACGGACTAGCGAGGACCAAGAGACCCAGTACTTC
TRBV7-6	.	TRBJ2-5	.	CASSSSWTQYF	TGTGCCAGCAGCTCTTCATGGACCCAGTACTTC
TRBV20-1	TRBD2	TRBJ2-1	.	CSASSSGIYEQFF	TGCAGTGCTAGCTCTAGCGGGATCTATGAGCAGTTCTTC
TRBV4-3	TRBD1	TRBJ1-4	.	CASSQDSLDRGEKLFF	TGCGCCAGCAGCCAAGACTCCCTAGACAGGGGTGAAAAACTGTTTTTT
TRBV7-9	.	TRBJ2-5	.	CASSYGSETQYF	TGTGCCAGCAGCTATGGGAGCGAGACCCAGTACTTC
TRBV11-2	.	TRBJ2-5	.	CASTNRETQYF	TGTGCCAGCACCAATCGGGAGACCCAGTACTTC
TRBV28	TRBD1	TRBJ1-1	.	CASSSLDRQAFF	TGTGCCAGCAGTTCCCTGGACAGGCAAGCTTTCTTT
TRBV27	.	TRBJ1-3	few	CASSLRQPSSGNTIYF	TGTGCCAGCAGTCTGCGACAGCCAAGCTCTGGAAACACCATATATTTT
TRBV4-1	TRBD2	TRBJ2-7	.	CASSQDRSSGRVEQYF	TGCGCCAGCAGCCAAGATCGTAGTAGCGGGAGGGTCGAGCAGTACTTC
TRBV20-1	.	TRBJ2-5	many	CSASGQVQETQYF	TGCAGTGCTAGCGGACAAGTTCAAGAGACCCAGTACTTC
TRBV24-1	TRBD2	TRBJ2-1	many	CATSEPTSGRSNEQFF	TGTGCCACCAGTGAACCGACTAGCGGGAGAAGCAATGAGCAGTTCTTC
TRBV29-1	.	TRBJ2-7	.	CSVLVRGSSYEQYF	TGCAGCGTTCTTGTACGGGGTAGCTCCTACGAGCAGTACTTC
TRBV7-2	TRBD2	TRBJ2-7	.	CASSLSPSGTSGSSYEQYF	TGTGCCAGCAGCTTATCCCCGTCCGGGACTAGCGGGAGCTCCTACGAGCAGTACTTC